Listed below are T cell receptor beta chains from one sample, sequenced in a study of blood T cell repertoires in COVID-19. TCRdb's table, derived via immunoSEQ multiplex PCR, lists solely in-frame clones and lacks some. The data show 98,000 or so clones, with 91% seen just once and approximately 5.5% held by the top ten. Sequenced: peripheral blood. Receptors originate from a human donor in a cohort sampled during active COVID-19. The CDR3 runs from the conserved cysteine through the conserved F or W. A D gene is named only where the DNA matches it firmly. Some rows have no size entry. The others give once, few or many, or a class for an expanded clone.

clone size	J gene	D gene	CDR3 length	V gene	CDR3 DNA	CDR3 protein
.	TRBJ2-5	TRBD2	15	TRBV27	TGTGCCAGCAGTTGGGCTAGCGGCTTCCAAGAGACCCAGTACTTC	CASSWASGFQETQYF
.	TRBJ1-2	TRBD1	13	TRBV2	TGTGCCAGCAGTGAGGGGACAGACTATGGCTACACCTTC	CASSEGTDYGYTF
.	TRBJ2-7	.	16	TRBV21-1	TGTGCCAGCAGCACACGACAGACCCCCGGCACCTACGAGCAGTACTTC	CASSTRQTPGTYEQYF
.	TRBJ2-2	.	15	TRBV28	TGTGCCAGCAGTTTAGGGCAGGGAAGTACCGGGGAGCTGTTTTTT	CASSLGQGSTGELFF
.	TRBJ1-5	.	14	TRBV25-1	TGTGCCAGCAGTGAGAGACAGACCGCTCAGCCCCAGCATTTT	CASSERQTAQPQHF
.	TRBJ1-4	.	16	TRBV19	TGTGCCAGTAGTATACCCACGACAGCAACTAATGAAAAACTGTTTTTT	CASSIPTTATNEKLFF
.	TRBJ1-1	TRBD1	15	TRBV6-5	TGTGCCAGCAGTAGACAGGGCGGTGGTTCCACTGAAGCTTTCTTT	CASSRQGGGSTEAFF
.	TRBJ1-3	TRBD1	16	TRBV2	TGTGCCAGCAGTGAAGCGTGGACAGGGAACGGAAACACCATATATTTT	CASSEAWTGNGNTIYF
.	TRBJ2-3	TRBD2	15	TRBV7-2	TGTGCCAGCAGCTTACTAGCGGGGCCACTAGATACGCAGTATTTT	CASSLLAGPLDTQYF
.	TRBJ1-2	.	14	TRBV13	TGTGCCAGCAGAGTGGGTCAGGCCCACTATGGCTACACCTTC	CASRVGQAHYGYTF
.	TRBJ2-7	.	15	TRBV28	TGTGCCAGCAGTTTCGAATGGGACTTAAGGGTCGAGCAGTACTTC	CASSFEWDLRVEQYF
.	TRBJ1-5	.	17	TRBV11-2	TGTGCCAGCAGCTTACGCAAGACAAAACATAGCAATCAGCCCCAGCATTTT	CASSLRKTKHSNQPQHF
.	TRBJ1-6	TRBD1	14	TRBV4-1	TGCGCCAGCAGCCGGGGGACAGGGAGTTCACCCCTCCACTTT	CASSRGTGSSPLHF
.	TRBJ2-3	TRBD2	16	TRBV7-2	TGTGCCAGCAGCCCCGCCGGGGGGAGGAGCACAGATACGCAGTATTTT	CASSPAGGRSTDTQYF
.	TRBJ1-2	TRBD1	14	TRBV28	TGTGCCAGCACCGAGACAGGGGGGAACTATGGCTACACCTTC	CASTETGGNYGYTF
.	TRBJ1-1	TRBD1	16	TRBV18	TGTGCCAGCTCACCAAATCGTCCAGGGGGAATCACTGAAGCTTTCTTT	CASSPNRPGGITEAFF
.	TRBJ1-4	.	15	TRBV4-3	TGCGCCAGCAGCCAAGTTTGGGGCGGTAATGAAAAACTGTTTTTT	CASSQVWGGNEKLFF
few	TRBJ2-7	.	16	TRBV5-1	TGCGCCAGCAGCTTGGGGCGACAGGTAACCGTCTACGAGCAGTACTTC	CASSLGRQVTVYEQYF
few	TRBJ1-4	.	14	TRBV7-9	TGTGCCAGCAGCTTAGGATACTCCGGGGAAAAACTGTTTTTT	CASSLGYSGEKLFF
.	TRBJ2-7	.	13	TRBV7-2	TGTGCCAGCAGCTTAGGCAGGGTCTACGAGCAGTACTTC	CASSLGRVYEQYF
.	TRBJ2-5	.	15	TRBV9	TGTGCCAGCAGCGCCGAAGGGGGAAGACAAGAGACCCAGTACTTC	CASSAEGGRQETQYF
once	TRBJ1-1	TRBD1	13	TRBV6-6	TGTGCCATCTGGGACAGCTTGAACACTGAAGCTTTCTTT	CAIWDSLNTEAFF
few	TRBJ2-1	TRBD2	15	TRBV7-9	TGTGCCAGCAGGCCAACTAGCGGGGTAAGCAATGAGCAGTTCTTC	CASRPTSGVSNEQFF
.	TRBJ2-1	.	16	TRBV5-4	TGTGCCAGCAGCTTGTTAGAACCGAGCTCCTACAATGAGCAGTTCTTC	CASSLLEPSSYNEQFF
.	TRBJ2-2	TRBD2	22	TRBV24-1	TGTGCCACTCCACTAGTCGAGGGCCCGGCGGGACTAGCGGGAGGGCGTACCGGGGAGCTGTTTTTT	CATPLVEGPAGLAGGRTGELFF
.	TRBJ2-7	TRBD1	15	TRBV9	TGTGCCAGCAGCGTAGTGGGGACAGGGGCGGACGAGCAGTACTTC	CASSVVGTGADEQYF
.	TRBJ2-1	TRBD2	13	TRBV30	TGTGCCTTACTAGCGGGGGGGCCCCATGAGCAGTTCTTC	CALLAGGPHEQFF
.	TRBJ2-1	.	13	TRBV5-1	TGCGCCAGCAGCGCCGCCGGCTACAATGAGCAGTTCTTC	CASSAAGYNEQFF
.	TRBJ2-7	TRBD1	15	TRBV28	TGTGCCAGCAGTTCGCCGGGACAGGGTACCTACGAGCAGTACTTC	CASSSPGQGTYEQYF
.	TRBJ2-2	.	13	TRBV2	TGTGCCAGCGACTGGCGCTCCACCGGGGAGCTGTTTTTT	CASDWRSTGELFF
.	TRBJ2-3	.	14	TRBV27	TGTGCCAGCAGCTTAATGGACAACACAGATACGCAGTATTTT	CASSLMDNTDTQYF
.	TRBJ2-7	.	13	TRBV7-6	TGTGCCAGCAGCCCTCTGGGACTCTACGAGCAGTACTTC	CASSPLGLYEQYF
.	TRBJ2-1	TRBD2	13	TRBV5-6	TGTGCCAGCAGCTTGGGGGGAGGGCTTGAGCAGTTCTTC	CASSLGGGLEQFF
.	TRBJ2-5	.	13	TRBV7-9	TGTGCCAGCAGCAACCAACTCCGGGAGACCCAGTACTTC	CASSNQLRETQYF
.	TRBJ2-2	TRBD1	14	TRBV7-3	TGTGCCAGCAGCCTCGACAGGGCGGCCGGGGAGCTGTTTTTT	CASSLDRAAGELFF
.	TRBJ2-3	.	18	TRBV12-2	TGTGCAAGTCGCTCTCACTCTCCAATAGCGGCAAACACAGATACGCAGTATTTT	CASRSHSPIAANTDTQYF
.	TRBJ2-5	.	13	TRBV5-4	TGTGCCAGCAGCGACGGGAACCAAGAGACCCAGTACTTC	CASSDGNQETQYF
.	TRBJ2-3	TRBD1	16	TRBV19	TGTGCCAGTAGCTCACCCCGGGACAGGGAGGCCGATACGCAGTATTTT	CASSSPRDREADTQYF
.	TRBJ2-6	TRBD1	17	TRBV24-1	TGTGCCACCAGTGAGAACAGGGGGGACTCTGGGGCCAACGTCCTGACTTTC	CATSENRGDSGANVLTF
.	TRBJ1-4	.	12	TRBV24-1	TGTGCCACCAGTGACCGCGGCGGGAAACTGTTTTTT	CATSDRGGKLFF
.	TRBJ2-2	TRBD1	19	TRBV7-6	TGTGCCAGCAGCCCTCTCCCGCTAGGACAGGGCAAGCGCACCGGGGAGCTGTTTTTT	CASSPLPLGQGKRTGELFF
.	TRBJ1-4	TRBD1	15	TRBV3-1/TRBV3-2	TGTGCCAGCAGCCATCCGGGACAGGGTGACGAAAAACTGTTTTTT	CASSHPGQGDEKLFF
.	TRBJ1-5	.	16	TRBV4-1	TGCGCCAGCAGCCAAGACCGGACAGATAGCAATCAGCCCCAGCATTTT	CASSQDRTDSNQPQHF
.	TRBJ2-1	TRBD1	11	TRBV29-1	TGCAGCGTTGACCAGGGGGCTATTTGGTTCTTC	CSVDQGAIWFF
.	TRBJ2-1	TRBD2	18	TRBV19	TGTGCCAGTAGTCCGTCACCGGGACTAGCGGGAACCTACAATGAGCAGTTCTTC	CASSPSPGLAGTYNEQFF
.	TRBJ2-3	TRBD2	17	TRBV14	TGTGCCAGCAGCGCTTACTTTAGACTAGCGGGGACAGATACGCAGTATTTT	CASSAYFRLAGTDTQYF
.	TRBJ2-1	TRBD2	16	TRBV19	TGTGCCAGTAGCCTACTAGCGGGAGGGAAGGGGAATGAGCAGTTCTTC	CASSLLAGGKGNEQFF
.	TRBJ2-3	.	13	TRBV7-9	TGTGCCAGCAGCACGTCGGGTCTAGATACGCAGTATTTT	CASSTSGLDTQYF
.	TRBJ1-1	TRBD1	15	TRBV7-8	TGTGCCAGCAGCTTAGGAGCCGGGACAGGGCTATGGGCTTTCTTT	CASSLGAGTGLWAFF
.	TRBJ2-1	TRBD1	17	TRBV5-1	TGCGCCAGCAGCTTGGGTTACACCGGGACAGGGGGCAATGAGCAGTTCTTC	CASSLGYTGTGGNEQFF
.	TRBJ1-1	.	15	TRBV20-1	TGCAGTGCTAGTGATTTGGGGAGGGAGTTCACTGAAGCTTTCTTT	CSASDLGREFTEAFF
.	TRBJ2-7	TRBD1	15	TRBV4-2	TGTGCCAGCAGCCAAGGATCGGACAGGTCCTACGAGCAGTACTTC	CASSQGSDRSYEQYF
.	TRBJ2-1	TRBD2	16	TRBV7-9	TGTGCCAGCAGCTTGGAGGGAGCGGGAGCCCTAAATGAGCAGTTCTTC	CASSLEGAGALNEQFF
.	TRBJ2-7	TRBD2	12	TRBV2	TGTGCCAGCAGGGTGAGCGGGATTGAGCAGTACTTC	CASRVSGIEQYF
.	TRBJ2-2	.	17	TRBV15	TGTGCCACCAGCAGAGATAGGAACGCGGCGAACACCGGGGAGCTGTTTTTT	CATSRDRNAANTGELFF
.	TRBJ2-7	.	15	TRBV3-1/TRBV3-2	TGTGCCAGCAGCCAGGAACTTGACAGGTACGACGAGCAGTACTTC	CASSQELDRYDEQYF
.	TRBJ2-3	.	14	TRBV7-3	TGTGCCAGCAGCACAACTAGTGTCACAGATACGCAGTATTTT	CASSTTSVTDTQYF
.	TRBJ1-2	TRBD1	15	TRBV28	TGTGCCAGCAGTTTAACCGGGACAGCGAACTATGGCTACACCTTC	CASSLTGTANYGYTF
.	TRBJ2-1	.	13	TRBV28	TGTGCCAGCAGCTTTTCGCCAGGGAATGAGCAGTTCTTC	CASSFSPGNEQFF
.	TRBJ2-1	.	15	TRBV19	TGTGCCAGTAGTATAGCAGGGGGGTCCTACAATGAGCAGTTCTTC	CASSIAGGSYNEQFF